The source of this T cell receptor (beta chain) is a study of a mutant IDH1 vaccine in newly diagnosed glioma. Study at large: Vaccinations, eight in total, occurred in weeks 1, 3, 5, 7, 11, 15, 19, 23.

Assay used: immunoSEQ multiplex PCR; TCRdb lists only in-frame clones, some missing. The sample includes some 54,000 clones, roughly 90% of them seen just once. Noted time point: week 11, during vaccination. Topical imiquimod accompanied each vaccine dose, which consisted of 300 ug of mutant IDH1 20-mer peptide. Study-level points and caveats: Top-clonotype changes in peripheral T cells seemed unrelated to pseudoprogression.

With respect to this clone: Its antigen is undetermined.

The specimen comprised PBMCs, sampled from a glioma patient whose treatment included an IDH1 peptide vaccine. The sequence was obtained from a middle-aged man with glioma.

This CDR3 reads CASSKSGASLDEQFF. CDR3 DNA sequence: TGTGCCAGCAGCAAAAGCGGGGCGTCTCTCGATGAGCAGTTCTTC. The V and J genes are TRBV7-9 and TRBJ2-1, with 7 bases lining up with TRBD2. This CDR3 region has 15 residues. V shed 5 bases and J 8 bases; nucleotides not matched to a gene: 12. Per the germline V gene, CDR1 is SEHNR and CDR2 is FQNEAQ (reference sequence).